This T cell receptor beta chain was captured by sequencing in a study of cytomegalovirus exposure and HLA in healthy donors (dated by TCRdb to about 2017). Background for the entire study: According to an earlier analysis of 550 to 750 of the donors, 150 million to 200 million T cells yielded some 120 million unique TCR beta sequences and less than 300 Gb of sequence data. The genetic ancestry cluster associated with self-reported Caucasian donors included over 65% of the roughly 410 genotyped donors. An earlier analysis of 587 of the donors applied high-throughput TCR beta sequencing to assess whether each TCR beta V gene segment acted as functional or pseudogenic. A later analysis re-examined previously published TCR beta repertoires from just over 650 donors and added high-resolution HLA genotyping to investigate patterns of TCR occurrence. Donor age, sex, ethnicity and CMV serostatus were collected together with the repertoire data. HLA typing included class I and class II loci at four-digit resolution. The study aimed to test whether cataloging public T cell receptors could reveal signatures of past pathogen exposure. Rather than drawing on any new phenotypic data, the later analysis identified candidate immune exposures from TCR beta sequences and the way those sequences occurred across donors. Typing coverage differed by locus: A, B, C, DRB1 and DQB1 were typed in about 620-640 donors, DQA1 in about 550, DPA1 in 600 to 610, and DPB1 in 400 to 480. An early release that covered about 600 HLA-typed donors contained approximately 300 gigabases of sequencing data and 65 million to 100 million unique TCR sequences. Roughly five DR-DQ haplotypes were handled as single units for association and clustering because linkage in the cohort was strong. Across approximately 400 genotyped donors of the cohort, an average of roughly 200,000 unique TCR beta nucleotide sequences per donor were sequenced, and around 19% of those sequences were non-productive. Every discovery cohort repertoire had been produced on one sequencing platform. Along with the roughly 700-subject first cohort, a separate validation cohort of more than 90 different subjects was used. The study combined high-throughput TCR immunosequencing, statistical association of individual TCRs with disease status, and machine learning to predict cytomegalovirus infection status. A later genetic analysis took genome-wide SNP genotypes for about 55% of the 666 donors and used that subset as a discovery cohort. The study used immunosequencing to profile the T cell repertoires of several hundred subjects and linked those repertoires to cytomegalovirus serostatus.

The cohort was made up of 500 to 800 healthy bone marrow donors. Cohort members were all nominally healthy when sampled, although unrecorded immune exposures were likely present. The donor was CMV seropositive and belonged to the group of about 290 seropositive cohort members. Every donor gave a peripheral blood sample, and the peripheral blood mononuclear cells from that sample were used for TCR beta sequencing. The Qiagen DNeasy Blood Extraction Kit was used to extract genomic DNA from the blood cell samples. As concerns this clone: Its recognized antigen is unknown. The sample holds no much larger clone one base away, and base qualities are not on file.

The CDR3 holds 16 amino acids from the cysteine to the phenylalanine. The entry retains the CDR3 DNA only, 48 bases that are in frame from base 1. Ends trimmed: V by 5 bases, J by 4 bases; bases unmatched to a gene: 6. Sequences SGHAT (CDR1) and FQNNGV (CDR2) are obtained from the germline V gene. What the authors observed across the whole study: CMV serostatus was the only immune exposure information available for the cohort. A total of 164 TCR beta chains were listed by the study as associated with cytomegalovirus. Because counts were too low, approximately 18 rarely observed V segments, including chromosome 9 orphons, were excluded from the earlier analysis of a few hundred of the donors. According to a later analysis, most CMV-associated TCR beta chains appeared to be HLA-restricted, and the HLA associations seemed to be driven largely by CMV exposure. The sequencing pipeline was judged likely to have produced a cluster of highly shared sequence variants as a technical artifact. In vitro tests confirmed that three of the cytomegalovirus-associated TCR beta chains recognize cytomegalovirus antigens. A later genetic analysis associated a missense DCLRE1C variant with V-gene and J-gene trimming of TCR beta chains, and an independent cohort replicated the association. Specific HLA alleles were associated with roughly 16,000 TCR beta sequences at a false discovery rate of 0.05 in a later analysis. In a later genetic analysis, fewer N-insertions in productive TCRs were reported among donors in an Asian-associated ancestry cluster than the roughly 700-donor mean. Most TCR sequences were observed very rarely across donors, whereas some public TCRs were present in many individuals. In both the original and validation cohorts, the classifier was reported to diagnose cytomegalovirus status with high specificity and sensitivity. In a later analysis, HLA-associated TCR beta chains showed more clonal expansion and lower generation probabilities than non-associated chains that were equally common. According to a later analysis, TCR association rates differed among HLA loci, with DRB1 alleles showing the most associated TCRs and HLA-C alleles showing the fewest. Linkage disequilibrium might explain the correlated functional status among segregating V segments, but an unknown experimental factor could not be ruled out. Strong co-occurrence of HLA alleles, especially DR and DQ, made assigning TCR associations to individual alleles difficult. HLA typing was unavailable for some donors at each locus, so association tests used only the typed subset. Several of the top co-occurrence clusters appeared to be linked to parvovirus B19, influenza, CMV and Epstein-Barr virus, according to a later analysis. The cohort was sequenced for TCR beta chains only, and without alpha or paired-chain data the features that could be detected were limited. Some IMGT-functional V segments, including TRBV6-2 and TRBV6-3, could not be distinguished by the 87-base-pair reads and were therefore excluded. A further reported finding was that TCR beta sequences accurately predicted the HLA-A and HLA-B alleles for most subjects in the first cohort. In an earlier analysis of 450 to 750 of the donors, most TCR beta V segments appeared in productive rearrangements about 87% or about 30% of the time, broadly matching IMGT annotations. Roughly uniform sequencing depth across donors was assumed in presence/absence analyses, although this assumption may not hold. According to the authors, the approach could potentially be generalized to other disease states and immunological phenotypes.

Library generation was performed with the immunoSEQ multiplex PCR assay. The multiplex PCR relied on a mix of 60 forward primers for TCR Vbeta segments and 13 reverse primers for TCR Jbeta segments. The CDR3 region of rearranged TCR beta genes was amplified from genomic DNA by a multiplex PCR assay. The amplified TCR beta libraries were sequenced on the Illumina HiSeq System as 87-base-pair reads. The paper's data handling went like this. A later analysis counted about 80 million unique TCR beta chains across the roughly 700 repertoires, and some 12 million of these chains were shared by at least two donors. To remove PCR and sequencing errors, raw reads were error-corrected and collapsed into unique sequences using a nearest-neighbor algorithm that merged closely related sequences. To assign V, D and J gene segments, CDR3 sequences were aligned to IMGT reference sequences. Each retained sequence needed at least a six-nucleotide match to both a V gene segment and a J gene segment. Rearrangements were classified as productive when the CDR3 lacked stop codons and remained in frame with V and J, and all other rearrangements were classified as non-productive. CDR3 was defined by IMGT convention, running from the second conserved V-encoded cysteine to the conserved J-encoded phenylalanine. The earlier analysis of roughly 590 of the donors excluded sequences that lacked an unambiguous match to a single V gene segment. An earlier analysis of some 610 of the donors called V segments functional above 56.7% productive rearrangements and segregating when the between-donor standard deviation exceeded 5%. To diagnose cytomegalovirus status from the catalog of TCR beta chain sequences, a statistical classification framework was built. V and J gene assignment, in a later analysis, came from comparing TCR nucleotide sequences with IMGT/GENE-DB human TR gene sequences. In a later analysis, CDR3 sequences and most-parsimonious VDJ recombination scenarios were assigned using the TCRdist pipeline. In a later analysis, every TCR beta chain was defined by the combination of its CDR3 amino acid sequence and its V-gene family, and reads without a unique V-gene family were dropped. As a way to deal with suspected cross-contamination and a sequencing artifact, a later analysis dropped more than 500 nucleotide sequences that were highly shared and had low generation probability. In a later analysis, a clonal expansion index for each public chain was calculated from normalized within-repertoire ranks of inferred template counts. A later analysis computed generation probabilities with a VDJ recombination model fitted to out-of-frame rearrangements, and checked the results against IGoR. Hypergeometric tests were used in a later analysis to score TCR-TCR, TCR-HLA and TCR-CMV co-occurrence, with a repertoire-size bias correction applied to the TCR pairs. A later analysis estimated false discovery rates by permuting HLA or CMV assignments 20 times. In a later analysis, co-occurring TCRs were grouped using DBSCAN, and TCRdist sequence similarity was added for clustering within HLA-allele-positive subsets. Co-occurrence clustering excluded repertoires with fewer than 30,000 or more than 120,000 public chains, plus five with anomalous nucleotide sharing. TCRdb retrieved this table from immuneACCESS and kept in-frame rearrangements only. Not all clones are present; in checked studies, unresolved V genes account for under half, and no reason is known for the remainder. The DNA was the basis for D and trimming; V, J and clone size are from that table. Counted in this sample were about 140,000 clones; 76% of them appeared once. The ten largest clonotypes hold 1.8% of the sample.

Sequenced: PBMCs. The sequence derives from a female donor in good health and CMV-seropositive. Recombination connected TRBV11-2 to TRBJ2-5; 14 middle bases align to TRBD2. The sequenced DNA is TGTGCCAGCAGCAACGGACTAGCGGGAGGCTCAGAGACCCAGTACTTC. It codes for CASSNGLAGGSETQYF.